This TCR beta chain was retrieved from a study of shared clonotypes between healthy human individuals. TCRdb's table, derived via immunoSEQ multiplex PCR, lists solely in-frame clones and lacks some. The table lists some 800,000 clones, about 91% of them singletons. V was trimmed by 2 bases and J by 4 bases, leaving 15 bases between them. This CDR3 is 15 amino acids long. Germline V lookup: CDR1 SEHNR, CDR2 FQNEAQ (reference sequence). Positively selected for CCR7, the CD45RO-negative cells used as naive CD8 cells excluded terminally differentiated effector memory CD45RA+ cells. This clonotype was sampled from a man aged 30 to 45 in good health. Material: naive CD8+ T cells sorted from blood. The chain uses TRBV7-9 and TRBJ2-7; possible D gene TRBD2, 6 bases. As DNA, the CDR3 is TGTGCCAGCAGCTTATATAGCGGACCTGGGTACGAGCAGTACTTC. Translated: CASSLYSGPGYEQYF.